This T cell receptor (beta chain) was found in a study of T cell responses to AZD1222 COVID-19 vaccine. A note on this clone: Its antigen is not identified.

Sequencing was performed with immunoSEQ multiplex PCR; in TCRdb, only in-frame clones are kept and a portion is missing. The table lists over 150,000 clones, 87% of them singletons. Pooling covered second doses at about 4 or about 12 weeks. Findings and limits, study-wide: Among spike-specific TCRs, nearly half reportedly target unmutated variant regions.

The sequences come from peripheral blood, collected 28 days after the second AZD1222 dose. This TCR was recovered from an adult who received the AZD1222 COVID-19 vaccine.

Written as DNA, the CDR3 is TGTGCCAATGAGCTCGGGGGGTACACTGAAGCTTTCTTT. As protein: CANELGGYTEAFF. This chain links TRBV2 with TRBJ1-1, with TRBD1 as a possible D gene (5 bases). This CDR3 spans 13 amino acids. Trimming cost V 10 bases and J 3 bases, with 15 bases left between them. CDR1 is SNHLY and CDR2 is FYNNEI in the germline V gene.